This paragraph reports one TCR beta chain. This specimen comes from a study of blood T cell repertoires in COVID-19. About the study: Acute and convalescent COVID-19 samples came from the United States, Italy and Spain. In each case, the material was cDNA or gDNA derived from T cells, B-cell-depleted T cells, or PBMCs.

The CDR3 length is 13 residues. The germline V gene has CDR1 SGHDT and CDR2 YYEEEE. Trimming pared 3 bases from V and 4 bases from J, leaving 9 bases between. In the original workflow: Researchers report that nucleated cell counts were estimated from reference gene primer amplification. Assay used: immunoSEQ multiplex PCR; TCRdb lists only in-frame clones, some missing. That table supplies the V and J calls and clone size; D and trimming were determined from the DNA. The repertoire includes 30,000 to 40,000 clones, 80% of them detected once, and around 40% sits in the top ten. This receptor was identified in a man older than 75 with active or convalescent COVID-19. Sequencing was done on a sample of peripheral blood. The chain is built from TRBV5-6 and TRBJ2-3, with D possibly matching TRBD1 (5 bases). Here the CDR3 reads CASSSLGADTQYF. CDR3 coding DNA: TGTGCCAGCAGCTCTCTAGGGGCAGATACGCAGTATTTT. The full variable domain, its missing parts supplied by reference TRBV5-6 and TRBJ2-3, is DAGVTQSPTHLIKTRGQQVTLRCSPKSGHDTVSWYQQALGQGPQFIFQYYEEEERQRGNFPDRFSGHQFPNYSSELNVNALLLGDSALYLCASSSLGADTQYFGPGTRLTVL.